Sequencing of this TCR beta chain was carried out in a study of blood T cell repertoires in COVID-19. About the research overall: PBMCs, B-cell-depleted T cells, or T cells provided the cDNA or gDNA that made up the material.

Produced via immunoSEQ multiplex PCR; TCRdb's table is partial and in-frame only. This sample has around 160,000 clones, with around 86% found just once. The germline V gene encodes CDR1 SEHNR and CDR2 FQNEAQ (reference sequence). CDR3 length: 11 amino acids. Between the trimmed V and J ends, which lost 4 bases and 7 bases, there was a span of 7 bases. This clone was seen once. The sample taken for sequencing was peripheral blood. The rearrangement uses TRBV7-9 and TRBJ1-1; D uncertain. This receptor was identified in a man between 60 and 75 years old with acute or convalescent COVID-19. The CDR3, as DNA: TGTGCCAGCAGCTCAGGCATTGAAGCTTTCTTT. It translates to CASSSGIEAFF.